The 22 T cell receptor beta chains given below trace back to one sample, sequenced in a study of beta chain features in type 1 diabetes. Broader study findings: In every one of the four CD4+ subsets, TCRB CDR3s were moderately but significantly shorter in Type 1 diabetes patients.

Expressed TCRB transcripts were sequenced after all isolated RNA was converted to cDNA. Sequencing was performed with immunoSEQ multiplex PCR; in TCRdb, only in-frame clones are kept and a portion is missing. The table includes approximately 600,000 clones, 9.5% to 15% detected once. Their target antigens are unknown. Sample: naive CD4+ T cells from blood. The source is a man aged 25-45 years with type 1 diabetes.

This clone came up a few times. The CDR3 nucleotides are TGTGCCAGCAGCCCTGGATACTATTCACCCCTCCACTTT. Amino acid sequence: CASSPGYYSPLHF. This chain links TRBV7-2 with TRBJ1-6, with unresolved D. The CDR3 has 13 amino acids. Germline V gene lookup returns CDR1 SGHTA and CDR2 FQGNSA. V was clipped by 5 bases and J by 8 bases, with 10 bases between them.

The genes are TRBV7-9 and TRBJ2-6; D remains ambiguous. The CDR3 spans 15 residues. Germline CDR1 SEHNR, CDR2 FQNEAQ (reference sequence). Trimming cost V 1 base and J 2 bases, with 6 bases left between them. The CDR3 DNA reads as TGTGCCAGCAGCTTAGGTGCTACTGGGGCCAACGTCCTGACTTTC. Its protein is CASSLGATGANVLTF. The variable domain in full, with the rest retrieved from reference TRBV7-9 and TRBJ2-6, is DTGVSQNPRHKITKRGQNVTFRCDPISEHNRLYWYRQTLGQGPEFLTYFQNEAQLEKSRLLSDRFSAERPKGSFSTLEIQRTEQGDSAMYLCASSLGATGANVLTFGAGSRLTVL.

This clone was detected only a few times. This chain links TRBV12-5 with TRBJ2-3; the match to TRBD2 covers 7 bases. This CDR3 has 17 amino acids. The germline V gene encodes CDR1 LGHNT and CDR2 FRNRAP. The trim removed 1 base at V and 2 bases at J, leaving 9 bases unmatched. The CDR3 DNA sequence: TGTGCTAGTGGTTTGGCCGGTCTGGGAGGGGCCACAGATACGCAGTATTTT. Residues: CASGLAGLGGATDTQYF.

This clone occurred a few times. The V and J genes are TRBV2 and TRBJ2-2; D is ambiguous. Germline V lookup: CDR1 SNHLY, CDR2 FYNNEI. The CDR3 runs 14 residues. Deletions cut 2 bases from V and 7 bases from J, with 11 bases between. CDR3 region: CASSELYSVGELFF. The CDR3 DNA sequence: TGTGCCAGCAGTGAATTATACAGCGTCGGGGAGCTGTTTTTT.

This clone was counted a few times. This sequence joins TRBV18 and TRBJ2-7; D possibly corresponds to TRBD1 (5 bases). Germline V gene data show CDR1 as KGHSH and CDR2 as LQKENI. The CDR3 has 11 residues. V was cut by 5 bases and J by 7 bases, with 9 bases left in between. CDR3 amino acids: CASSDAGEQYF. The CDR3 DNA reads as TGTGCCAGCTCAGATGCAGGGGAGCAGTACTTC.

The sample holds many counts of this clone. The rearrangement joins TRBV15 to TRBJ2-1; tentatively, D is TRBD2 (7 bases). CDR1 and CDR2 from the germline V gene are LNHNV and YYDKDF (reference sequence). The CDR3 runs 16 residues. The V gene lost 3 bases and the J gene lost 2 bases, with 14 bases spanning the gap. This CDR3 reads CATSRDPGGPYNEQFF. The CDR3 nucleotides read TGTGCCACCAGCAGGGATCCCGGGGGGCCCTACAATGAGCAGTTCTTC.

This clone was seen only a few times. The V and J genes are TRBV4-3 and TRBJ1-1; maybe TRBD1 (5 bases). Germline CDR1 and CDR2: LGHNA and YSLEER. This CDR3 has 14 amino acids. V was shortened by 1 base and J by 4 bases, with 10 bases between the two germline ends. CDR3 coding DNA: TGCGCCAGCAGCCAAGTTCAGGGTACCACTGAAGCTTTCTTT. Protein product: CASSQVQGTTEAFF.

The sample holds a few counts of this clone. The rearrangement joins TRBV5-6 to TRBJ1-4; D remains ambiguous. CDR1 SGHDT and CDR2 YYEEEE come from the germline V gene. The CDR3 has 16 residues. The ends were cut back, 3 bases at V and 5 bases at J, with 17 bases in the middle. The CDR3: CASSSYLRAPNEKLFF. The CDR3 coding sequence is TGTGCCAGCAGCTCCTATTTGAGGGCCCCGAATGAAAAACTGTTTTTT. The whole variable domain, filled in from reference TRBV5-6 and TRBJ1-4, reads DAGVTQSPTHLIKTRGQQVTLRCSPKSGHDTVSWYQQALGQGPQFIFQYYEEEERQRGNFPDRFSGHQFPNYSSELNVNALLLGDSALYLCASSSYLRAPNEKLFFGSGTQLSVL.

The chain combines TRBV30 with TRBJ1-4; D may be TRBD1 (6 bases). The germline gives CDR1 GTSNPN, CDR2 SVGIG (reference sequence). This CDR3 contains 16 residues. Trimming removed 2 bases from V and 6 bases from J, with 19 bases in between. CDR3 coding DNA: TGTGCCTGGAGTCTCAGTGGAGGGGGGCGCGATGAAAAACTGTTTTTT. It is translated as CAWSLSGGGRDEKLFF.

V is TRBV4-3 and J is TRBJ1-2; a possible D gene is TRBD1 (5 bases). The V end was cut by 1 base, the J end by 3 bases, with 12 bases between. The CDR3 is 15 residues long. The germline V gene encodes CDR1 LGHNA and CDR2 YSLEER. CDR3 sequence (DNA): TGCGCCAGCAGCCAAGTTGCGGGGACGTACTATGGCTACACCTTC. Its protein is CASSQVAGTYYGYTF.

This clone was seen more than once but under ten times. The same CDR3 arises from other DNA sequences in this sample as well. The J gene is TRBJ2-7, the V gene TRBV30; TRBD1 is a possible D gene (6 bases). This CDR3 has 14 residues. The germline CDR1 and CDR2 sequences are GTSNPN and SVGIG (reference sequence). Between the trimmed V and J ends, which lost 0 bases and 1 base, there was a span of 10 bases. CDR3 loop: CAWSVDRRSYEQYF. In nucleotides, the CDR3 is TGTGCCTGGAGTGTAGACAGGAGATCCTACGAGCAGTACTTC.

The rearrangement uses TRBV30 and TRBJ1-5; D is uncertain. From germline, CDR1 is GTSNPN and CDR2 SVGIG (reference sequence). The V end was cut by 3 bases, the J end by 1 base, with 10 bases between. This CDR3 spans 14 amino acids. The CDR3 spells CAWRGLGSNQPQHF. As DNA, the CDR3 is TGTGCCTGGAGGGGGTTAGGGAGCAATCAGCCCCAGCATTTT. The variable domain in full, with the rest retrieved from reference TRBV30 and TRBJ1-5, is SQTIHQWPATLVQPVGSPLSLECTVEGTSNPNLYWYRQAAGRGLQLLFYSVGIGQISSEVPQNLSASRPQDRQFILSSKKLLLSDSGFYLCAWRGLGSNQPQHFGDGTRLSIL.

V and J are TRBV5-6 and TRBJ1-1; no firm D call. This CDR3 comprises 13 residues. Germline V gene lookup returns CDR1 SGHDT and CDR2 YYEEEE. Deletions cut 6 bases from V and 6 bases from J, with 15 bases between. DNA of the CDR3: TGTGCCAGCACCAGAGGAAAAAGCCCTGAAGCTTTCTTT. Protein sequence: CASTRGKSPEAFF.

V and J are TRBV29-1 and TRBJ2-7; no definite D call. The CDR3 consists of 18 residues. Trimming left V 4 bases short and J 9 bases short, with 34 bases between. Germline values: CDR1 SQVTM, CDR2 ANQGSEA. The CDR3 coding sequence is TGCAGCGTTGCTGTAAGCACTCATAACGGTGGTACTACTCTTGGGCAGTACTTC. This encodes CSVAVSTHNGGTTLGQYF.

The V gene is TRBV5-1, the J gene TRBJ2-3, with TRBD2 matching 8 bases. CDR1 SGHRS and CDR2 YFSETQ come from the germline V gene. Germline trimming cut 5 bases from V and 0 bases from J; bases unmatched to any gene: 5. The CDR3 sequence is 15 residues long. In DNA form, the CDR3 reads TGCGCCAGCAGGAGAGCGGGGGCCAGCACAGATACGCAGTATTTT. It specifies CASRRAGASTDTQYF.

This clone was counted a few times. This sequence joins TRBV28 and TRBJ2-3; D may be TRBD2 (6 bases). The germline V gene encodes CDR1 MDHEN and CDR2 SYDVKM. The germline V and J ends were trimmed by 4 bases and 2 bases, with 13 bases remaining between them. This CDR3 comprises 15 residues. CDR3 amino acids: CASSSSGEATDTQYF. The CDR3 nucleotides read TGTGCCAGCAGTTCCTCGGGGGAGGCCACAGATACGCAGTATTTT.

This clone appeared a few times. The rearrangement joins TRBV19 to TRBJ1-2, with D unclear. Germline V gene data show CDR1 as LNHDA and CDR2 as SQIVND (reference sequence). V lost 6 bases to trimming and J lost 5 bases, with 19 bases between them. The CDR3 has 15 residues. The CDR3 here is CASRVSRILGYGYTF. DNA for the CDR3: TGTGCCAGTAGAGTGTCAAGAATCCTCGGATATGGCTACACCTTC. The complete variable domain, with remaining parts taken from reference TRBV19 and TRBJ1-2, reads DGGITQSPKYLFRKEGQNVTLSCEQNLNHDAMYWYRQDPGQGLRLIYYSQIVNDFQKGDIAEGYSVSREKKESFPLTVTSAQKNPTAFYLCASRVSRILGYGYTFGSGTRLTVV.

The chain combines TRBV7-9 with TRBJ2-1; D may be TRBD1 (5 bases). The germline V gene has CDR1 SEHNR and CDR2 FQNEAQ (reference sequence). Trimming left V 8 bases short and J 5 bases short, with 16 bases between. The CDR3 has 14 amino acids. The CDR3, as DNA: TGTGCCAGCGGTCAGGGATCTCTAGACAATGAGCAGTTCTTC. It codes for CASGQGSLDNEQFF.

This clone was detected a few times. The V and J genes are TRBV7-6 and TRBJ2-5; TRBD2 agrees at 9 bases. The V gene end was trimmed by 5 bases and the J gene end by 7 bases; junction bases not matched to a gene: 11. CDR1 and CDR2 (germline): SGHVS, FNYEAQ. The CDR3 length is 15 residues. In nucleotides, the CDR3 is TGTGCCAGCAGCCTGAGACTAGCGGAGGACTCGACCCAGTACTTC. Amino acid sequence: CASSLRLAEDSTQYF.

The chain uses TRBV29-1 and TRBJ2-5, with D hard to call. Trimming removed 7 bases at V and 2 bases at J, with 5 bases between. CDR1 SQVTM and CDR2 ANQGSEA come from the germline V gene. The length of the CDR3 is 10 residues. CDR3 region: CSARQETQYF. CDR3 DNA sequence: TGCAGCGCCCGACAAGAGACCCAGTACTTC.

This clone showed up just a few times. The DNA of the CDR3 is TGTGCCATCAGCGAATCAGGACAGACGAACACCGGGGAGCTGTTTTTT. This gives the protein CAISESGQTNTGELFF. The chain carries TRBV10-3 and TRBJ2-2; possible D gene TRBD1, 6 bases. This CDR3 comprises 16 residues. Between the trimmed V and J ends, which lost 6 bases and 0 bases, there was a span of 14 bases. CDR1 ENHRY and CDR2 SYGVKD come from the germline V gene.

The chain links TRBV9 to TRBJ1-2; D unresolved. Trimming removed 1 base from V and 3 bases from J, with 19 bases in between. Per germline, CDR1 SGDLS and CDR2 YYNGEE. The CDR3 is made up of 17 amino acids. The CDR3 region has the DNA TGTGCCAGCAGCGTATCCCCCGGACTGAGGGCGGACTATGGCTACACCTTC. Residues: CASSVSPGLRADYGYTF.